These 2 T cell receptor beta chains were sequenced from one sample in a study of CD8 T cells in Susac syndrome. RNA in amounts of about 0.45 to 1 ug was reverse transcribed with random hexamers. In TCRdb, the immunoSEQ multiplex PCR reads were re-called with MiXCR into one record per CDR3 protein. The sample comprises tens of thousands of distinct CDR3 sequences, approximately 94% of which are singletons, and approximately 0.4% rests with the top ten. Sequencing was done on a sample of CD8+ T cells from PBMCs. The receptors derive from a human donor with multiple sclerosis.

This chain uses TRBV7-8 with TRBJ1-3; TRBD1 might be the D (6 bases). CDR3 length: 14 residues. Germline lookup yields CDR1 SGHVS and CDR2 FQNEAQ. The germline V and J ends were trimmed by 4 bases and 6 bases, with 13 bases remaining between them. The chain's CDR3 is CASSSGQFENTIYF. The CDR3 DNA sequence: TGTGCCAGCAGCTCAGGACAGTTCGAAAACACCATATATTTT.

The J gene is TRBJ2-1, the V gene TRBV5-1; D is ambiguous. CDR1 and CDR2 (germline): SGHRS, YFSETQ. Deletions cut 1 base from V and 6 bases from J, with 8 bases between. The CDR3 totals 13 residues. The CDR3 region is CASSLSWGNEQFF. The CDR3 DNA is TGCGCCAGCAGCTTGTCTTGGGGCAATGAGCAGTTCTTC.